This record concerns one T cell receptor (beta chain) sequence. This clonotype came up many times. Its antigen specificity is not known. No much larger clonotype is one base removed from it; base qualities were not supplied. These data are taken from a study of blood T cells in healthy people across ages (dated by TCRdb to between 2014 and 2017). Context from the whole study: In model experiments, template switching captured roughly one uniquely barcoded TCR beta cDNA molecule for every two T cells. Using deep sequencing normalized with unique cDNA molecular identifiers, the study measured how TCR beta repertoire diversity changes with age. For two donors (one aged 18 to 29 and one aged 80 or older), the study analyzed two additional independent replicas of 1 million unique cDNA reads from the same blood draw. Donors were grouped into four age groups: young (average roughly 17 years), middle-aged (about 40), aged (around 62) and long-lived (approximately 75). To avoid experimental bias, donors of different ages were distributed randomly across sequencing lanes. General study outcomes and caveats: Bulk unsorted PBMC profiling prevented conclusive comparison of naive and antigen-experienced compartments. Observed TCR beta diversity per million T cells fell roughly linearly with age, and a significant reduction was already apparent by age roughly 40. The long-lived group showed more naive CD4+ T cells, fewer expanded clones and increased TCR diversity than the aged group, suggesting age selection. The percentage of naive T cells measured by flow cytometry correlated strongly with observed TCR beta diversity. Estimates of total diversity from one million sequenced T cells were regarded as lower bounds and underestimates. The CMV infection status of donors was not known, potentially confounding age-related changes in expanded clonotypes.

The protocol used for the library was 5' RACE. Sequencing instrument: Illumina HiSeq 2500. The second PCR ran for about 7 to 11 cycles and used a J-beta primer mix along with a sample-barcoded 5' primer. A unique molecular identifier was introduced onto each TCR beta cDNA molecule by a template-switch 5' adaptor carrying 12 random nucleotides. Each sample yielded at least 2.5 million CDR3-containing paired-end reads. The Mint cDNA synthesis kit, primed by a TRBC-specific oligonucleotide, was used to synthesize first-strand cDNA from all RNA. All cDNA was treated with uracil-DNA glycosylase and then went through a first 18-cycle PCR with the universal primers M1SS and BC2_uni_R. From the authors' description of their analysis: For normalization, 1 million high-quality reads, each with a distinct molecular identifier, were randomly selected from each sample. Reads with shared molecular identifiers were discarded instead of being binned into consensus sequences. MiTCR, with a Q25 quality threshold and the strictest error-elimination algorithm, was used for CDR3 identification, clonotype clustering and error correction. A nonparametric unseen species model using Euler transformation provided a lower-bound estimate of total TCR beta diversity. Using fastp trimming at Q25 and MiXCR clonotype assembly, TCRdb reanalyzed the public sequencing data and kept in-frame beta chains. Rows matching on CDR3 protein sequence are summarized as one entry with the most common DNA and genes. The V and J calls and clone size come from TCRdb's table, not from the authors' own analysis. For this sample there are over 550,000 distinct CDR3 sequences; about 30% appear just once. Clones ranked in the top ten supply roughly 14% of the sample.

The approximately 39 donors, aged about 6 to 95 years, were systemically healthy Caucasian individuals from Russia. Each donor gave around 9 milliliters of peripheral blood, collected into EDTA-treated Vacutainer tubes. Ficoll-Paque density-gradient centrifugation was used to isolate PBMCs, with at least 6.5 million per sample. Trizol reagent was used to extract total RNA from the PBMCs, yielding at least 5 micrograms per sample. For every donor, flow cytometry on a PBMC aliquot measured the percentage of naive CD45RAhigh/CD27high T cells. The germline V gene (reference sequence) sets CDR1 to GTSNPN and CDR2 to SVGIG. The CDR3 starts with the cysteine, ends with the phenylalanine, and has 14 residues. The DNA shown is the 42-base CDR3, in frame from base 1. V lost 3 bases and J lost 4 bases, and the count of bases not matched to a germline gene is 8.

The receptor chain draws on TRBV30 and TRBJ2-7, with 8 middle bases fitting TRBD2. Material for sequencing was blood. The receptor was derived from a woman of 80 years or more in good health. The base sequence is TGTGCCTGGAGCGGGGGGGCTTCCGTATACGAGCAGTACTTC. The translation is CAWSGGASVYEQYF.